The sequence of this T cell receptor beta chain was determined in a study of identical twins. Notes on the study in general: For cord blood, abundant beta clonotypes had fewer insertions, unlike memory repertoires, which showed none. Out-of-frame beta chain sequences displayed weaker excess sharing between twins. Donors were not followed over many years; analysis was cross-sectional.

This clonotype was picked up many times. Its target is unknown. Each cDNA held unique molecular identifiers, and template switching gave it a universal primer site. A single record per CDR3 protein comes from TCRdb applying MiXCR to the 5' RACE reads. Counted here are hundreds of thousands of distinct CDR3 sequences, 6.1% occurring once; the ten biggest clones make up 1.5% to 2%. The clonotype was recovered from a man aged 18 to 30 in good health. The sample taken for sequencing was naive T cells sorted from blood.

As DNA, the CDR3 is TGCAGCGTTGCGCCTGGGGTTCAGGGGACCCAGTACTTC. Translated: CSVAPGVQGTQYF. The chain recombines TRBV29-1 with TRBJ2-5, with D possibly being TRBD1 (5 bases). Germline V CDR1 and CDR2: SQVTM, ANQGSEA. This CDR3 has 13 residues. Trimming took off 4 bases at V and 7 bases at J, with 16 bases between the two ends.